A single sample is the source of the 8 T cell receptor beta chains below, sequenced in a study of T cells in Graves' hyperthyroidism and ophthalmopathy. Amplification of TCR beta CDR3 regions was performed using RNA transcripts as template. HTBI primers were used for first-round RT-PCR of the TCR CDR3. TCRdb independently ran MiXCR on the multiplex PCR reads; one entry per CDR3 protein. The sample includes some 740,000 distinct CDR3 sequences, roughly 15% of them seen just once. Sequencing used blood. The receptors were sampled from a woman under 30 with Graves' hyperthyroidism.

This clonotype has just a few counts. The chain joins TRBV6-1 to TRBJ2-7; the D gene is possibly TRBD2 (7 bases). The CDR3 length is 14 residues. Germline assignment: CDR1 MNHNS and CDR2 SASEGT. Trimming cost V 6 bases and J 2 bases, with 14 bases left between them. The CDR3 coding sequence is TGTGCCAGCAGGGGAGGGGGGATAACCTACGAGCAGTACTTC. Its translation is CASRGGGITYEQYF.

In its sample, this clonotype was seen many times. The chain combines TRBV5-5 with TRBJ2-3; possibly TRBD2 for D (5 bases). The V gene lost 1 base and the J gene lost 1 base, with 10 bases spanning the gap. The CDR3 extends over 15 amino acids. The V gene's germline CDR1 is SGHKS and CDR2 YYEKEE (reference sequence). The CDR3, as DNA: TGTGCCAGCAGCTTGTCGGGATTGGGCACAGATACGCAGTATTTT. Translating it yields CASSLSGLGTDTQYF.

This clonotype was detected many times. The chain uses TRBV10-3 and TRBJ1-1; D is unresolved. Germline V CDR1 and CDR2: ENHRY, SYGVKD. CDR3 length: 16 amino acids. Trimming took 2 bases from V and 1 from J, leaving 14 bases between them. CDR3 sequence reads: CAISEMWAGPNTEAFF. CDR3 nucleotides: TGTGCCATCAGTGAGATGTGGGCAGGCCCGAACACTGAAGCTTTCTTT.

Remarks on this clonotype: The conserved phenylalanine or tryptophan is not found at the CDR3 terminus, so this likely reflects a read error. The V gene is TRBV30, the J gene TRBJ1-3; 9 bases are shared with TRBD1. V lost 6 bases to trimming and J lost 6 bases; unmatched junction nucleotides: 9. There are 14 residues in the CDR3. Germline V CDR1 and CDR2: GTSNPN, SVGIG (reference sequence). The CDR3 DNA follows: TGTGCCTGCGACCGGGACAGGGTTTCAAACACCATATATTTA. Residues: CACDRDRVSNTIYL.

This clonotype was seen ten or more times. The CDR3 is CSAAGRGRMVGYEQYF. In nucleotides, the CDR3 is TGCAGTGCTGCTGGCCGGGGAAGGATGGTCGGTTACGAGCAGTACTTC. The V and J genes are TRBV20-1 and TRBJ2-7; D is perhaps TRBD2 (5 bases). CDR1 is DFQATT, CDR2 SNEGSKA, per germline (reference sequence). The CDR3 consists of 16 residues. Trimming pared 5 bases from V and 4 bases from J, leaving 24 bases between.

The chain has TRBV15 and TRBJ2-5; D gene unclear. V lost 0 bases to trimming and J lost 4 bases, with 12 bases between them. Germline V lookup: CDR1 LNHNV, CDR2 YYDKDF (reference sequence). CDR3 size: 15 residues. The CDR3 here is CATSRDFTATETQYF. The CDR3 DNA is TGTGCCACCAGCAGAGATTTTACGGCTACAGAGACCCAGTACTTC.

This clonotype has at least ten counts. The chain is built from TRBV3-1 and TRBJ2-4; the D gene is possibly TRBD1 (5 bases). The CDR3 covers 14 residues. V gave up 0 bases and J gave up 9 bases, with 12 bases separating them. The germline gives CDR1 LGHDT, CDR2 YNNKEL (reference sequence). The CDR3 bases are TGTGCCAGCAGCCAAGAAATTGGGGCAGTCATTCAGTACTTC. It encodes CASSQEIGAVIQYF.

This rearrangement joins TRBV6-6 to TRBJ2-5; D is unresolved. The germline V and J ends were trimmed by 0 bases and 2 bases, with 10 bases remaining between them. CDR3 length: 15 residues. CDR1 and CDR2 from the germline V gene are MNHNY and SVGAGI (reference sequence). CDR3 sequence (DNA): TGTGCCAGCAGTTACTCGAGCCAGTTTCAAGAGACCCAGTACTTC. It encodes CASSYSSQFQETQYF.